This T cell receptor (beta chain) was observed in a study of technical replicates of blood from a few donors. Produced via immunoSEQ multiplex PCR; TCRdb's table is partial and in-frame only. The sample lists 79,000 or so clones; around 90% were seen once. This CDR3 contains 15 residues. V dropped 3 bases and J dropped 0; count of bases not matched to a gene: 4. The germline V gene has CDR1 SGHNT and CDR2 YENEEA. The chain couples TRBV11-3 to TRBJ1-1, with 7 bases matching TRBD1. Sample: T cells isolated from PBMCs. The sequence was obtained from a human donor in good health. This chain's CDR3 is CASSLRTGMNTEAFF. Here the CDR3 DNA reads TGTGCCAGCAGCTTGCGGACAGGAATGAACACTGAAGCTTTCTTT.